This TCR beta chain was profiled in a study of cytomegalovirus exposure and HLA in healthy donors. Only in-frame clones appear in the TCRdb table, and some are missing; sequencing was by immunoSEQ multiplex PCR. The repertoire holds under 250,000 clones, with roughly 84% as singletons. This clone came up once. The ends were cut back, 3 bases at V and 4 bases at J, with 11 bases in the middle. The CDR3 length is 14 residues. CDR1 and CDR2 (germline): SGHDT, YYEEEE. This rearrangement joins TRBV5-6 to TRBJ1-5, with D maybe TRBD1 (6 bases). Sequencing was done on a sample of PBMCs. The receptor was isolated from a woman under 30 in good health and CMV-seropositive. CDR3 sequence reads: CASSSYRENQPQHF. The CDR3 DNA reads TGTGCCAGCAGCTCTTACAGGGAAAATCAGCCCCAGCATTTT.